Described below is a single T cell receptor (beta chain) sequence and its context. The sample comes from a study of blood T cell repertoires in COVID-19. Across the study: T cells, B-cell-depleted T cells, or PBMCs supplied cDNA or gDNA.

Generated by immunoSEQ multiplex PCR, the TCRdb table keeps only in-frame clones and is missing some. Altogether about 260,000 clones are present, 87% being singletons, with the ten largest covering 2.2%. V lost 2 bases, J lost 2 bases, and 11 bases lay in between. Germline-derived CDR1 and CDR2 are SGHDT and YYEEEE. There are 14 residues in the CDR3. The chain is built from TRBV5-6 and TRBJ2-7, with a possible D match to TRBD1 (6 bases). The sequence derives from a woman aged 45-60 years who had recovered from COVID-19. The material sequenced was peripheral blood. CDR3 region: CASSFIPGAYEQYF. The CDR3 DNA reads as TGTGCCAGCAGCTTCATCCCAGGGGCCTACGAGCAGTACTTC.